Sequencing of this T cell receptor (beta chain) was carried out in a study of shared clonotypes between healthy human individuals. As for the study in general: CD8 memory received one plate per donor, CD8 naive two, CD4 memory three and CD4 naive three.

Deletions cut 5 bases from V and 0 bases from J, with 7 bases between. This CDR3 has 13 residues. Germline V gene lookup returns CDR1 SEHNR and CDR2 FQNEAQ (reference sequence). The authors ran the assay at deep level. Clones were sequenced by immunoSEQ multiplex PCR, and TCRdb holds only the in-frame ones, with some missing. Among about 2.1 million clones, 80% to 95% were seen once, and the ten largest hold 1.5% to 2%. CD45RO-negative, CCR7-selected cells formed the naive CD8 fraction, which excluded terminally differentiated effector memory CD45RA+ cells. There were only Caucasian adults among the donors, and all lived in Nashville, Tennessee.

The J gene is TRBJ1-2, the V gene TRBV7-9; D gene unclear. The sequenced sample consisted of naive CD8+ T cells from PBMCs. This TCR was recovered from a man between 18 and 35 years old in good health. Some clones in this sample may be carry-over from other donors' samples. The CDR3 bases are TGTGCCAGCAGCCCAACTTCTAACTATGGCTACACCTTC. Protein product: CASSPTSNYGYTF.